This T cell receptor beta chain appears in the sequencing data of a study of CD8 T cells in Susac syndrome. About the study: Sequenced Susac syndrome patients included over 5 with clinically active disease and about eight in remission. Treatment status at blood draw for the Susac syndrome patients was therapy-naive, corticosteroids, or intravenous immunoglobulin alone. Study-wide findings and caveats: In its TCR sequencing and HLA analysis, the study acknowledged that the number of individuals was relatively small.

To note about this clonotype: Its antigen is unknown.

CDR1 is SGHNT, CDR2 YYREEE, per germline (reference sequence). V lost 3 bases to trimming and J lost 11 bases; unmatched junction nucleotides: 9. This CDR3 has 14 residues. After extraction with the RNeasy kit, roughly 0.45 to 1 ug of the RNA was reverse transcribed using random hexamers. The TCR beta CDR3 was amplified by immunoSEQ multiplex PCR across 54 Vbeta, 13 Jbeta. TCRdb re-called the immunoSEQ multiplex PCR reads through MiXCR, storing one row per CDR3 protein. Seen here are fewer than 200,000 distinct CDR3 sequences, 90% to 95% observed once, and the top ten hold approximately 0.11%. The sequenced sample consisted of CD4+ T cells from PBMCs. This receptor was obtained from a human donor with Susac syndrome. This rearrangement joins TRBV5-4 to TRBJ1-1; TRBD1 aligns across 11 bases. The CDR3 protein is CASSSGTGGSDAFF. CDR3 DNA sequence: TGTGCCAGCAGCTCCGGGACAGGGGGATCCGATGCTTTCTTT.